One and the same sample provided the 26 T cell receptor beta chains below, sequenced in a study of blood T cell repertoires in COVID-19. Some clones are missing from TCRdb's copy, which holds only in-frame ones; the method was immunoSEQ multiplex PCR. The table has some 130,000 clones, approximately 90% seen once. Sequenced sample: peripheral blood. The receptor set was obtained from a man aged 50 or older with active or convalescent COVID-19.

This CDR3 reads CASSFGAVLGYEQYF. Written as DNA, the CDR3 is TGTGCCAGCAGCTTCGGTGCGGTACTTGGGTACGAGCAGTACTTC. The V and J genes are TRBV11-2 and TRBJ2-7; no definite D call. The CDR3 is made up of 15 amino acids. V was clipped by 3 bases and J by 4 bases, with 16 bases between them. Germline V CDR1 and CDR2: SGHAT, FQNNGV.

The chain employs TRBV2 and TRBJ2-1; TRBD2 aligns across 7 bases. From germline, CDR1 is SNHLY and CDR2 FYNNEI. The CDR3 spans 15 residues. With 4 bases clipped from V and 1 base from J, the junction kept 4 bases outside the gene matches. CDR3 amino acids: CASSVGRGSYNEQFF. The DNA for the CDR3 is TGTGCCAGCAGTGTCGGGCGGGGGTCCTACAATGAGCAGTTCTTC.

The chain employs TRBV6-1 and TRBJ1-1; D unclear. The germline CDR1 and CDR2 sequences are MNHNS and SASEGT. V lost 3 bases and J lost 2, with 7 bases in between. The CDR3 loop spans 13 amino acids. In nucleotides, the CDR3 is TGTGCCAGCAGTGATTACGGTAACACTGAAGCTTTCTTT. As protein: CASSDYGNTEAFF.

The rearrangement uses TRBV29-1 and TRBJ1-5; D gene ambiguous. V dropped 0 bases and J dropped 6 bases, with 12 bases sitting between them. In germline, CDR1 is SQVTM, CDR2 ANQGSEA. The CDR3 contains 14 residues. The CDR3 protein is CSVEDMRGGQPQHF. CDR3 DNA sequence: TGCAGCGTTGAAGATATGCGGGGAGGTCAGCCCCAGCATTTT.

The chain uses TRBV2 and TRBJ2-1; the match to TRBD2 covers 16 bases. This CDR3 spans 17 amino acids. CDR1 SNHLY and CDR2 FYNNEI come from the germline V gene. V lost 10 bases and J lost 2; bases outside the gene matches: 8. The CDR3 loop reads CATTGLAGGLPYNEQFF. Written as DNA, the CDR3 is TGTGCCACCACGGGACTAGCGGGGGGGCTCCCCTACAATGAGCAGTTCTTC. Using reference TRBV2 and TRBJ2-1 for the parts outside the CDR3, the full variable domain is EPEVTQTPSHQVTQMGQEVILRCVPISNHLYFYWYRQILGQKVEFLVSFYNNEISEKSEIFDDQFSVERPDGSNFTLKIRSTKLEDSAMYFCATTGLAGGLPYNEQFFGPGTRLTVL.

V usage is TRBV4-2 and J usage is TRBJ1-6; perhaps TRBD1 as D (6 bases). The CDR3 has 17 amino acids. CDR1 and CDR2 from the germline V gene are LGHNA and YNFKEQ. V dropped 1 base and J dropped 7 bases, with 17 bases sitting between them. CDR3 in DNA: TGTGCCAGCAGCCAAGCCTCCTCCGCGCAGGGGAATTCACCCCTCCACTTT. It encodes CASSQASSAQGNSPLHF.

The V gene is TRBV5-1, the J gene TRBJ2-1; 12 bases are a match to TRBD1. Germline CDR1 is SGHRS and CDR2 is YFSETQ. This CDR3 has 14 residues. The junction had 4 bases not matched to a gene; V was cut back by 4 bases and J by 8 bases. The CDR3 sequence: CASSRDRGRDEQFF. CDR3 bases: TGCGCCAGCAGCAGGGACAGGGGGCGGGATGAGCAGTTCTTC.

This clone was seen just once. The rearrangement uses TRBV30 and TRBJ2-5, with D maybe TRBD2 (7 bases). The CDR3 loop spans 14 amino acids. Deletions cut 1 base from V and 4 bases from J, with 13 bases between. Per germline, CDR1 GTSNPN and CDR2 SVGIG (reference sequence). The CDR3 spells CAWSAIGGGETQYF. CDR3 DNA: TGTGCCTGGAGTGCGATAGGGGGGGGAGAGACCCAGTACTTC.

The genes are TRBV12-5 and TRBJ2-1; TRBD2 aligns across 8 bases. The germline V gene encodes CDR1 LGHNT and CDR2 FRNRAP. Trimming took 5 bases from V and 3 from J; bases not matched to a gene: 3. CDR3 length: 14 amino acids. The CDR3 DNA reads as TGTGCTAGTGGTAGTAGCGGGGTCTACAATGAGCAGTTCTTC. Amino acid sequence: CASGSSGVYNEQFF.

This chain uses TRBV7-2 with TRBJ1-5, with D maybe TRBD1 (5 bases). Trimming pared 5 bases from V and 4 bases from J, leaving 15 bases between. This CDR3 has 15 amino acids. Germline lookup yields CDR1 SGHTA and CDR2 FQGNSA. The CDR3 sequence: CASSPRVGQNQPQHF. CDR3 bases: TGTGCCAGCAGCCCACGGGTGGGGCAAAATCAGCCCCAGCATTTT. Based on the CDR3 plus reference TRBV7-2 and TRBJ1-5, the full variable domain is GAGVSQSPSNKVTEKGKDVELRCDPISGHTALYWYRQSLGQGLEFLIYFQGNSAPDKSGLPSDRFSAERTGGSVSTLTIQRTQQEDSAVYLCASSPRVGQNQPQHFGDGTRLSIL.

The chain couples TRBV6-4 to TRBJ2-3, with TRBD2 identical over 8 bases. With 2 bases clipped from V and 4 bases from J, the junction kept 5 bases outside the gene matches. CDR1 and CDR2 (germline): MRHNA, SNTAGT. CDR3 length equals 15 residues. CDR3 DNA: TGTGCCAGCAGTGACGATGCGGGGGGCGCAGATACGCAGTATTTT. Its protein is CASSDDAGGADTQYF.

J is TRBJ2-3 and V is TRBV29-1; 8 nucleotides align to TRBD2. The ends lost 7 bases at V and 3 bases at J; junction bases unmatched: 9. CDR3 length: 14 amino acids. Germline V gene data show CDR1 as SQVTM and CDR2 as ANQGSEA. The CDR3 here is CSAAAGGGTDTQYF. In DNA form, the CDR3 reads TGCAGCGCCGCGGCGGGAGGTGGGACAGATACGCAGTATTTT.

The chain uses TRBV28 and TRBJ2-7, with D hard to call. Germline loops: CDR1 MDHEN, CDR2 SYDVKM. The V end lost 4 bases, the J end lost 5 bases, and 3 bases lay between the germline ends. This CDR3 comprises 10 residues. DNA for the CDR3: TGTGCCAGCAGTTCCGACGAGCAGTACTTC. It encodes CASSSDEQYF.

This sequence joins TRBV7-8 and TRBJ2-3; 10 nucleotides agree with TRBD2. Germline CDR1 SGHVS, CDR2 FQNEAQ. V trimming: 2 bases; J trimming: 8 bases; junction bases outside the gene matches: 10. The CDR3 extends over 16 amino acids. This CDR3 is CASSLLTSGAGGTQYF. The CDR3 DNA is TGTGCCAGCAGCTTACTCACTAGCGGGGCGGGGGGTACGCAGTATTTT.

The V call is TRBV5-8, the J call TRBJ1-5; perhaps TRBD1 as D (6 bases). Germline assignment: CDR1 SGHTS and CDR2 YDEGEE. The V end lost 4 bases, the J end lost 5 bases, and 10 bases lay between the germline ends. This CDR3 is 13 amino acids long. CDR3 sequence (DNA): TGTGCCAGCAGCCGGACAGCGGATCAGCCCCAGCATTTT. Translation gives CASSRTADQPQHF.

This sequence joins TRBV24-1 and TRBJ2-7; weak D call: TRBD1 (7 bases). Trimming took off 5 bases at V and 4 bases at J, with 17 bases between the two ends. CDR3 length: 15 amino acids. Germline-derived CDR1 and CDR2 are KGHDR and SFDVKD. The CDR3, as DNA: TGTGCCACCAGTGCCACCGCAGGGGGGACTTACGAGCAGTACTTC. Its translation is CATSATAGGTYEQYF.

This clone was seen once. The chain joins TRBV3-1 (or the pseudogene TRBV3-2) to TRBJ2-3; D is possibly TRBD1 (6 bases). Germline lookup yields CDR1 LGHDT and CDR2 YNNKEL (reference sequence). The germline V and J ends were trimmed by 5 bases and 5 bases, with 14 bases remaining between them. This CDR3 is 14 amino acids long. CDR3 DNA: TGTGCCAGCAGCTGGAGTGGGGGCGGAGATACGCAGTATTTT. It yields the protein CASSWSGGGDTQYF.

The chain has TRBV11-2 and TRBJ2-1, with TRBD2 matching 9 bases. Germline V gene data show CDR1 as SGHAT and CDR2 as FQNNGV. V trimming: 5 bases; J trimming: 9 bases; junction bases outside the gene matches: 8. The CDR3 covers 14 residues. The CDR3 DNA sequence: TGTGCCAGCAGCCCCCAGCGGGGGGCTCTTGAGCAGTTCTTC. Protein product: CASSPQRGALEQFF.

The gene calls are TRBV6-5 and TRBJ2-1; 12 bases fit TRBD2. The length of the CDR3 is 14 residues. Per germline, CDR1 MNHEY and CDR2 SVGAGI. The V segment lost 6 bases and the J segment 6 bases; nucleotides outside the gene matches: 3. CDR3 loop: CASRLAGGPNEQFF. In DNA, the CDR3 is TGTGCCAGCAGACTAGCGGGAGGCCCCAATGAGCAGTTCTTC.

The chain combines TRBV19 with TRBJ2-4; 8 bases fit TRBD1. CDR3 size: 15 residues. Germline values: CDR1 LNHDA, CDR2 SQIVND (reference sequence). The J segment lost 3 bases and the V segment lost 4 bases, leaving 5 bases of the junction unmatched. The CDR3 DNA reads TGTGCCAGTAGTAAACCGGGACAGGACAAAAACATTCAGTACTTC. Protein: CASSKPGQDKNIQYF.

V usage is TRBV5-4 and J usage is TRBJ2-1; perhaps TRBD1 as D (6 bases). Trimming removed 4 bases at V and 1 base at J, with 15 bases between. CDR1 and CDR2 (germline): SGHNT, YYREEE (reference sequence). The CDR3 spans 16 residues. Here the CDR3 reads CASSDSTGSSYNEQFF. As DNA, the CDR3 is TGTGCCAGCAGCGACTCCACAGGGTCGTCCTACAATGAGCAGTTCTTC.

The chain has TRBV6-5 and TRBJ1-5; 10 bases line up with TRBD1. The CDR3 has 15 amino acids. Germline CDR1 reads MNHEY; CDR2 reads SVGAGI. The junction had 6 bases not matched to a gene; V was cut back by 4 bases and J by 6 bases. The CDR3 DNA is TGTGCCAGCAGTTCGGGACAGGGGAGGTCTCAGCCCCAGCATTTT. Its protein is CASSSGQGRSQPQHF.

The CDR3 loop reads CASTSSSGNHGELFF. CDR3 coding DNA: TGTGCCAGTACCAGCTCTAGCGGGAATCACGGGGAGCTGTTTTTT. The V call is TRBV19, the J call TRBJ2-2; 9 bases are a match to TRBD2. The V gene's germline CDR1 is LNHDA and CDR2 SQIVND (reference sequence). This CDR3 has 15 amino acids. The V gene end was trimmed by 7 bases and the J gene end by 7 bases; junction bases not matched to a gene: 10.

The chain carries TRBV5-6 and TRBJ2-3; weak D call: TRBD1 (5 bases). Deletions cut 1 base from V and 0 bases from J, with 9 bases between. This CDR3 region has 15 residues. The germline CDR1 and CDR2 sequences are SGHDT and YYEEEE. CDR3 in amino acids: CASSLRQKSTDTQYF. CDR3 DNA: TGTGCCAGCAGCTTGAGACAGAAAAGCACAGATACGCAGTATTTT.

The chain joins TRBV3-1 (or the pseudogene TRBV3-2) to TRBJ1-4, with 8 bases that match TRBD1. Germline trimming cut 4 bases from V and 8 bases from J; bases unmatched to any gene: 6. This CDR3 contains 14 residues. The germline gives CDR1 LGHDT, CDR2 YNNKEL (reference sequence). CDR3 in amino acids: CASSPRQGREKLFF. CDR3 in DNA: TGTGCCAGCAGCCCCCGACAGGGGAGGGAAAAACTGTTTTTT.

The chain has TRBV6-5 and TRBJ1-5; D remains ambiguous. The CDR3 runs to 14 residues. CDR1 is MNHEY and CDR2 is SVGAGI in the germline V gene. Deletions cut 7 bases from V and 5 bases from J, with 15 bases between. CDR3 sequence: CASTPSREDQPQHF. DNA of the CDR3: TGTGCCAGCACTCCGAGTCGGGAGGATCAGCCCCAGCATTTT.